This T cell receptor beta chain appears in the sequencing data of a study of blood T cells in healthy people across ages. Then a second PCR, running roughly 7 to 12 cycles, was carried out with a sample-barcoded 5' primer and a J-beta primer mix. TCRdb reanalysed the 5' RACE reads using MiXCR and keeps one entry per CDR3 protein. Of roughly 1 million distinct CDR3 sequences listed, roughly 24% are singletons. This clonotype turned up a few times. V was cut by 7 bases and J by 0 bases, with 13 bases left in between. Germline CDR1 reads SQVTM; CDR2 reads ANQGSEA. The CDR3 has 13 residues. The sample was also reused in another study, on T cells of mothers and their children. From that second work: RNA was extracted, and all of it went into cDNA synthesis at about 1.5 ug per 15 ul. Sample barcodes and 2-4 random nucleotides were added by the M1S primer of the second PCR. Related mother-child pairs shared marginally more repertoire than unrelated pairs, though not significantly.

The source of this sequence is a girl aged 2-10 years in good health. V and J are TRBV29-1 and TRBJ2-7, with D unresolved. Sequenced input: blood. The CDR3 spells CSAGSFSSYEQYF. The CDR3 region has the DNA TGCAGCGCTGGTTCCTTCTCCTCCTACGAGCAGTACTTC.